The next 10 T cell receptor beta chains were all read from a single sample in a study of blood T cell repertoires in COVID-19. The repertoire was sequenced with immunoSEQ multiplex PCR; TCRdb's copy has only in-frame clones and lacks some. Here the sample spans roughly 120,000 clones, about 83% being singletons. Sequencing used peripheral blood. All receptors derive from a man between 60 and 75 years old with acute or convalescent COVID-19.

The gene calls are TRBV28 and TRBJ1-2, with 10 bases lining up with TRBD1. Germline V CDR1 and CDR2: MDHEN, SYDVKM. The V gene end was trimmed by 6 bases and the J gene end by 4 bases; junction bases not matched to a gene: 8. This CDR3 has 15 amino acids. This CDR3 reads CASSQGQGWAYGYTF. CDR3 nucleotides: TGTGCCAGCAGCCAGGGACAGGGGTGGGCCTATGGCTACACCTTC.

The sample holds a few counts of this clone. The rearrangement joins TRBV19 to TRBJ1-1, with D possibly TRBD1 on 5 matching bases. With 0 bases removed from V and 2 bases from J, the gap between germline ends came to 10 bases. CDR3 length: 15 residues. CDR1 and CDR2 (germline): LNHDA, SQIVND (reference sequence). The CDR3 nucleotides are TGTGCCAGTAGTATAGAACACAGGATAAACACTGAAGCTTTCTTT. Residues: CASSIEHRINTEAFF.

The rearrangement uses TRBV12-3 or TRBV12-4 and TRBJ2-7; TRBD2 is a possible D gene (5 bases). The CDR3 sequence is 13 residues long. V gave up 1 base and J gave up 3 bases, with 7 bases separating them. As DNA, the CDR3 is TGTGCCAGCAGTTTAGGTAGCGACTACGAGCAGTACTTC. Its translation: CASSLGSDYEQYF.

This clone was counted between two and nine times. V is TRBV11-3 and J is TRBJ2-1, with TRBD1 as a possible D gene (6 bases). V lost 5 bases and J 4 bases, leaving 15 bases between the germline ends. The CDR3 is made up of 15 amino acids. CDR1 SGHNT and CDR2 YENEEA come from the germline V gene. In DNA, the CDR3 is TGTGCCAGCAGCCGGGCGGGCCAGGGGTACAATGAGCAGTTCTTC. Translation: CASSRAGQGYNEQFF.

Only one count was recorded for this clone. V gene TRBV6-5 combines with J gene TRBJ1-4, with D hard to call. Trimming pared 6 bases from V and 4 bases from J, leaving 9 bases between. The CDR3 spans 13 residues. The germline CDR1 and CDR2 sequences are MNHEY and SVGAGI. The CDR3 bases are TGTGCCAGCAGCCGAACAGATAATGAAAAACTGTTTTTT. Protein sequence: CASSRTDNEKLFF.

This chain uses TRBV7-8 with TRBJ2-5; perhaps TRBD2 as D (5 bases). V was clipped by 3 bases and J by 0 bases, with 17 bases between them. Germline-derived CDR1 and CDR2 are SGHVS and FQNEAQ. The CDR3 runs to 17 residues. The CDR3 region has the DNA TGTGCCAGCAGCTTCTTAAGTTCGGGAATGTACCAAGAGACCCAGTACTTC. It encodes CASSFLSSGMYQETQYF.

The rearrangement joins TRBV28 to TRBJ2-2; perhaps TRBD1 as D (5 bases). Germline-derived CDR1 and CDR2 are MDHEN and SYDVKM. V was pared by 1 base and J by 7 bases, with 10 bases between. The CDR3 extends over 14 amino acids. DNA of the CDR3: TGTGCCAGCAGTTTATCCCAGGGCCGCGGGGAGCTGTTTTTT. Its translation is CASSLSQGRGELFF.

The chain combines TRBV4-1 with TRBJ1-6; D ambiguous. V shed 3 bases and J shed 5 bases, with 14 bases lying between them. The CDR3 is 16 amino acids. Per the germline V gene, CDR1 is MGHRA and CDR2 is YSYEKL. Here the CDR3 DNA reads TGCGCCAGCAGCCAGGCAGCGGGCTTCGATAATTCACCCCTCCACTTT. Translating gives CASSQAAGFDNSPLHF.

This chain uses TRBV30 with TRBJ2-7; 7 bases are a match to TRBD2. The CDR3 extends over 15 amino acids. The V and J ends lost 4 bases and 2 bases, in that order; junction bases with no gene match: 11. Germline lookup yields CDR1 GTSNPN and CDR2 SVGIG (reference sequence). CDR3 region: CAWTLGIAGPYEQYF. The CDR3 DNA sequence: TGTGCCTGGACCCTGGGAATAGCGGGCCCCTACGAGCAGTACTTC. Using reference TRBV30 and TRBJ2-7 for the parts outside the CDR3, the full variable domain is SQTIHQWPATLVQPVGSPLSLECTVEGTSNPNLYWYRQAAGRGLQLLFYSVGIGQISSEVPQNLSASRPQDRQFILSSKKLLLSDSGFYLCAWTLGIAGPYEQYFGPGTRLTVT.

This chain uses TRBV28 with TRBJ1-5; 7 bases line up with TRBD1. The CDR3 runs to 14 residues. Unmatched junction bases numbered 6, after V lost 6 bases and J lost 4 bases. Per germline, CDR1 MDHEN and CDR2 SYDVKM. The CDR3 DNA follows: TGTGCCAGCAGCTCGACAGGGAGTAATCAGCCCCAGCATTTT. This encodes CASSSTGSNQPQHF.